The 27 T cell receptor beta chains in this list originate from one sample, sequenced in a study of cytomegalovirus exposure and HLA in healthy donors. Sequencing used immunoSEQ multiplex PCR; TCRdb keeps in-frame clones, though not all of them. The table includes about 160,000 clones, roughly 90% detected once. The sequenced sample was PBMCs. These receptors were obtained from a woman in her late teens or twenties in good health and CMV-seronegative.

The gene calls are TRBV5-1 and TRBJ1-4, with 9 bases fitting TRBD1. V lost 4 bases to trimming and J lost 8 bases; unmatched junction nucleotides: 9. The CDR3 spans 15 residues. Germline lookup yields CDR1 SGHRS and CDR2 YFSETQ. The CDR3 DNA follows: TGCGCCAGCAGCGCGGTGACAGGGACAGGGGAAAAACTGTTTTTT. It is translated as CASSAVTGTGEKLFF.

This clone has just a few counts. This sequence joins TRBV7-2 and TRBJ2-2, with a possible D match to TRBD2 (6 bases). Trimming pared 5 bases from V and 8 bases from J, leaving 15 bases between. Germline-derived CDR1 and CDR2 are SGHTA and FQGNSA. CDR3 size: 14 residues. The CDR3 DNA reads TGTGCCAGCAGCCACGCGGGATTGGGGGGGGAGCTGTTTTTT. Protein sequence: CASSHAGLGGELFF.

The V call is TRBV5-4, the J call TRBJ2-1, with D perhaps TRBD2 (6 bases). Germline V CDR1 and CDR2: SGHNT, YYREEE (reference sequence). V lost 0 bases to trimming and J lost 0 bases, with 7 bases between them. The CDR3 is made up of 15 amino acids. CDR3 residues: CASSLAGSSYNEQFF. CDR3 DNA: TGTGCCAGCAGCTTGGCCGGGAGCTCCTACAATGAGCAGTTCTTC.

This sequence joins TRBV4-1 and TRBJ2-2, with TRBD1 matching over 8 bases. The V gene's germline CDR1 is MGHRA and CDR2 YSYEKL. Germline trimming cut 4 bases from V and 7 bases from J; bases unmatched to any gene: 2. This CDR3 is built from 13 residues. The DNA for the CDR3 is TGCGCCAGCAGCCTGACAGGGGACGGGGAGCTGTTTTTT. This encodes CASSLTGDGELFF.

As DNA, the CDR3 is TGTGCCAGCAGTTGGGGCTGGGACTCGTACAATGAGCAGTTCTTC. The encoded protein is CASSWGWDSYNEQFF. This rearrangement joins TRBV13 to TRBJ2-1; a weak D match, TRBD2 (6 bases). The CDR3 has 15 residues. CDR1 and CDR2 (germline): PRHDT, FYEKMQ (reference sequence). The V end lost 6 bases, the J end lost 4 bases, and 16 bases lay between the germline ends.

The chain employs TRBV11-2 and TRBJ2-5; 7 bases map to TRBD1. Unmatched junction bases numbered 11, after V lost 2 bases and J lost 5 bases. The CDR3 consists of 16 residues. Germline CDR1 is SGHAT and CDR2 is FQNNGV. The CDR3 spells CASSLLGPGGQETQYF. In DNA, the CDR3 is TGTGCCAGCAGCTTACTAGGTCCAGGGGGACAGGAGACCCAGTACTTC. Filled out from reference TRBV11-2 and TRBJ2-5, the complete variable domain reads EAGVAQSPRYKIIEKRQSVAFWCNPISGHATLYWYQQILGQGPKLLIQFQNNGVVDDSQLPKDRFSAERLKGVDSTLKIQPAKLEDSAVYLCASSLLGPGGQETQYFGPGTRLLVL.

The chain joins TRBV4-1 to TRBJ2-3, with D possibly matching TRBD2 (6 bases). Germline V gene data show CDR1 as MGHRA and CDR2 as YSYEKL. The CDR3 contains 16 residues. The V gene lost 0 bases and the J gene lost 3 bases, with 13 bases spanning the gap. Here the CDR3 DNA reads TGCGCCAGCAGCCAAGAACGGGTCGGGGGTACAGATACGCAGTATTTT. This translates into CASSQERVGGTDTQYF.

J is TRBJ2-5 and V is TRBV29-1; TRBD1 aligns across 9 bases. The length of the CDR3 is 18 residues. Losses at the gene ends were 7 bases for V and 5 bases for J; bases not matched to a gene: 23. CDR1 and CDR2 from the germline V gene are SQVTM and ANQGSEA. The CDR3 spells CSAGIFGDRGGLVETQYF. The CDR3, as DNA: TGCAGCGCCGGTATCTTTGGAGACAGGGGGGGATTGGTGGAGACCCAGTACTTC.

The J gene is TRBJ1-6, the V gene TRBV5-6, with TRBD1 as a possible D gene (6 bases). Germline V lookup: CDR1 SGHDT, CDR2 YYEEEE. CDR3 length: 15 amino acids. Deletions cut 1 base from V and 7 bases from J, with 12 bases between. This CDR3 is CASSLIGQLNSPLHF. Written as DNA, the CDR3 is TGTGCCAGCAGCTTGATCGGACAGTTGAATTCACCCCTCCACTTT.

The J gene is TRBJ2-1, the V gene TRBV4-3; D ambiguous. Trimming shortened V by 0 bases and J by 9 bases, and 9 bases separated the two germline ends. The CDR3 runs to 13 residues. Germline V gene lookup returns CDR1 LGHNA and CDR2 YSLEER. The CDR3 here is CASSQELDLEQFF. The CDR3 nucleotides are TGCGCCAGCAGCCAAGAATTAGATCTTGAGCAGTTCTTC.

The chain joins TRBV19 to TRBJ1-2; D ambiguous. Trimming stripped 1 base from V and 3 bases from J, with 12 bases between. Germline CDR1 and CDR2: LNHDA and SQIVND (reference sequence). This CDR3 region has 15 residues. The CDR3 DNA sequence: TGTGCCAGTAGTATAGCCTACGTTCAACACTATGGCTACACCTTC. It is translated as CASSIAYVQHYGYTF. Looking up the rest from reference TRBV19 and TRBJ1-2 gives the full variable domain: DGGITQSPKYLFRKEGQNVTLSCEQNLNHDAMYWYRQDPGQGLRLIYYSQIVNDFQKGDIAEGYSVSREKKESFPLTVTSAQKNPTAFYLCASSIAYVQHYGYTFGSGTRLTVV.

The chain combines TRBV19 with TRBJ2-3; 8 nucleotides agree with TRBD1. The trim removed 6 bases at V and 8 bases at J, leaving 1 base unmatched. There are 11 residues in the CDR3. Per the germline V gene, CDR1 is LNHDA and CDR2 is SQIVND (reference sequence). In DNA, the CDR3 is TGTGCCAGTAGCGGACAGGGTACGCAGTATTTT. It encodes CASSGQGTQYF.

V usage is TRBV7-6 and J usage is TRBJ2-1, with 7 bases lining up with TRBD2. The ends lost 7 bases at V and 7 bases at J; junction bases unmatched: 7. Germline V lookup: CDR1 SGHVS, CDR2 FNYEAQ. This CDR3 is 13 amino acids long. The CDR3 bases are TGTGCCAGCACAGGACTAGTTTCGAATGAGCAGTTCTTC. This translates into CASTGLVSNEQFF.

The rearrangement uses TRBV27 and TRBJ1-4; TRBD1 is a possible D gene (6 bases). Trimming removed 8 bases from V and 3 bases from J, with 13 bases in between. The CDR3 has 14 residues. Per the germline V gene, CDR1 is MNHEY and CDR2 is SMNVEV (reference sequence). The CDR3 reads CASGWTASNEKLFF. The CDR3 DNA reads TGTGCCAGCGGATGGACAGCTTCTAATGAAAAACTGTTTTTT.

The chain couples TRBV27 to TRBJ1-1, with 7 bases that match TRBD1. V lost 7 bases and J lost 6; bases outside the gene matches: 8. This CDR3 has 13 amino acids. Looked up from germline, CDR1 is MNHEY and CDR2 is SMNVEV (reference sequence). In DNA form, the CDR3 reads TGTGCCAGCACAAGACAGGGTAACCCTGAAGCTTTCTTT. It is translated as CASTRQGNPEAFF.

This chain connects TRBV5-1 to TRBJ1-6, with TRBD1 matching over 8 bases. The germline V gene encodes CDR1 SGHRS and CDR2 YFSETQ. Trimming at V came to 8 bases and at J to 8 bases, leaving 12 bases not matched to a gene. This CDR3 is 15 amino acids long. CDR3 sequence: CASSRTGTVDSPLHF. The CDR3 region has the DNA TGCGCCAGTTCCCGGACAGGGACAGTGGATTCACCCCTCCACTTT.

In DNA form, the CDR3 reads TGTGCCAGCAGCCCGGAAAAATTGGACAGGAGATATGGCTACACCTTC. Amino acids: CASSPEKLDRRYGYTF. This chain uses TRBV5-4 with TRBJ1-2; 7 nucleotides agree with TRBD1. Germline V gene lookup returns CDR1 SGHNT and CDR2 YYREEE (reference sequence). CDR3 length: 16 residues. The V segment lost 4 bases and the J segment 5 bases; nucleotides outside the gene matches: 14.

This clone was recorded a few times. V usage is TRBV30 and J usage is TRBJ1-1; D gene ambiguous. V lost 0 bases and J lost 8, with 10 bases in between. This CDR3 comprises 12 residues. CDR1 and CDR2 from the germline V gene are GTSNPN and SVGIG (reference sequence). The CDR3 loop reads CAWSVHRFEAFF. CDR3 DNA sequence: TGTGCCTGGAGTGTACACAGATTCGAAGCTTTCTTT.

This rearrangement joins TRBV6-5 to TRBJ2-2; perhaps TRBD2 as D (6 bases). This CDR3 is 15 amino acids long. Germline CDR1 and CDR2: MNHEY and SVGAGI. V lost 0 bases and J lost 8, with 13 bases in between. CDR3 sequence (DNA): TGTGCCAGCAGTTACTCTCGGCGGGGATATGGGGAGCTGTTTTTT. This sequence encodes CASSYSRRGYGELFF.

The chain employs TRBV6-6 and TRBJ2-5; TRBD2 is a possible D gene (6 bases). Trimming removed 2 bases at V and 5 bases at J, with 12 bases between. Germline assignment: CDR1 MNHNY and CDR2 SVGAGI (reference sequence). This CDR3 spans 14 amino acids. The CDR3 DNA follows: TGTGCCAGCAGTTACGCGGGGTCTCGTGAGACCCAGTACTTC. Residues: CASSYAGSRETQYF.

The V and J genes are TRBV6-1 and TRBJ1-1; D is undetermined. V gave up 2 bases and J gave up 2 bases, with 6 bases separating them. Germline-derived CDR1 and CDR2 are MNHNS and SASEGT. The CDR3 spans 13 residues. This chain's CDR3 is CASSEHRNTEAFF. For the CDR3, the DNA is TGTGCCAGCAGTGAACACAGAAACACTGAAGCTTTCTTT.

This clone was picked up one time. The gene calls are TRBV7-2 and TRBJ2-7; TRBD1 is a possible D gene (5 bases). Trimming took off 8 bases at V and 4 bases at J, with 15 bases between the two ends. Germline CDR1 SGHTA, CDR2 FQGNSA. This CDR3 comprises 13 residues. This CDR3 is CASSSGWFYEQYF. CDR3 coding DNA: TGTGCCAGCTCGTCAGGGTGGTTTTACGAGCAGTACTTC.

The chain is built from TRBV4-1 and TRBJ1-1; D possibly corresponds to TRBD1 (6 bases). With 6 bases removed from V and 5 bases from J, the gap between germline ends came to 19 bases. Germline-derived CDR1 and CDR2 are MGHRA and YSYEKL. CDR3 length equals 15 residues. CDR3 nucleotides: TGCGCCAGCAGTCCTCAGGCCCCAGGGGCAACTGAAGCTTTCTTT. Its translation is CASSPQAPGATEAFF.

The rearrangement uses TRBV6-5 and TRBJ1-5; D is possibly TRBD1 (5 bases). Trimming pared 5 bases from V and 3 bases from J, leaving 11 bases between. The CDR3 has 14 amino acids. Looked up from germline, CDR1 is MNHEY and CDR2 is SVGAGI. Here the CDR3 reads CASSGRGLNQPQHF. DNA for the CDR3: TGTGCCAGCAGTGGAAGGGGACTCAATCAGCCCCAGCATTTT.

The V and J genes are TRBV30 and TRBJ1-2; D is undetermined. Germline lookup yields CDR1 GTSNPN and CDR2 SVGIG (reference sequence). Trimming removed 3 bases at V and 0 bases at J, with 8 bases between. CDR3 length equals 13 residues. In nucleotides, the CDR3 is TGTGCCTGGAGGTCCGGTGCTAACTATGGCTACACCTTC. This sequence encodes CAWRSGANYGYTF.

This chain joins TRBV27 and TRBJ2-7, with 7 bases fitting TRBD2. From germline, CDR1 is MNHEY and CDR2 SMNVEV (reference sequence). The CDR3 consists of 13 residues. The V gene end was trimmed by 6 bases and the J gene end by 2 bases; junction bases not matched to a gene: 4. Written as DNA, the CDR3 is TGTGCCAGCAGGAACGCGGGGGCCTACGAGCAGTACTTC. The encoded protein is CASRNAGAYEQYF.

The chain links TRBV4-3 to TRBJ1-4, with D perhaps matching TRBD1 (5 bases). V was trimmed by 0 bases and J by 10 bases, leaving 15 bases between them. The length of the CDR3 is 15 residues. The germline gives CDR1 LGHNA, CDR2 YSLEER. CDR3 sequence: CASSQEGNLRGKLFF. Here the CDR3 DNA reads TGCGCCAGCAGCCAAGAGGGGAACCTTAGGGGAAAACTGTTTTTT.